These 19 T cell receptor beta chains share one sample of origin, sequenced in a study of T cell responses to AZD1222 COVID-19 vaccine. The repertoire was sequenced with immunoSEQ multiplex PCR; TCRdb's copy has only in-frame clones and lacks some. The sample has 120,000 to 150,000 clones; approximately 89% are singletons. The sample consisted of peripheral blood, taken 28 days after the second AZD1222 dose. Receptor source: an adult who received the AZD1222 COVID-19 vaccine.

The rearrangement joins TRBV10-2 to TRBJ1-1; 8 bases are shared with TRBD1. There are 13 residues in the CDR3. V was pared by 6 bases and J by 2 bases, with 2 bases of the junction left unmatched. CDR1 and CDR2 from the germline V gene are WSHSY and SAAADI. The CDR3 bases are TGCGCCAGCAGCGACAGGGGAAACACTGAAGCTTTCTTT. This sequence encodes CASSDRGNTEAFF.

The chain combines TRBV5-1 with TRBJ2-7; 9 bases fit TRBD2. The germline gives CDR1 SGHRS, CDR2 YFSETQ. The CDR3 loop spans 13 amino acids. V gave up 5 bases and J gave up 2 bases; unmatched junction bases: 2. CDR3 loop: CASRLAGAYEQYF. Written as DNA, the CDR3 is TGCGCCAGCAGACTAGCGGGTGCCTACGAGCAGTACTTC. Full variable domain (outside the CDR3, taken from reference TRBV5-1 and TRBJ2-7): KAGVTQTPRYLIKTRGQQVTLSCSPISGHRSVSWYQQTPGQGLQFLFEYFSETQRNKGNFPGRFSGRQFSNSRSEMNVSTLELGDSALYLCASRLAGAYEQYFGPGTRLTVT.

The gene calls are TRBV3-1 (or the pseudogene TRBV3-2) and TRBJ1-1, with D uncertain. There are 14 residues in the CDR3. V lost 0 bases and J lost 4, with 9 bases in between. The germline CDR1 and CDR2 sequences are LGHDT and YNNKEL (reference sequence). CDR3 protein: CASSQEKGATEAFF. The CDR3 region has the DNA TGTGCCAGCAGCCAAGAGAAAGGCGCCACTGAAGCTTTCTTT.

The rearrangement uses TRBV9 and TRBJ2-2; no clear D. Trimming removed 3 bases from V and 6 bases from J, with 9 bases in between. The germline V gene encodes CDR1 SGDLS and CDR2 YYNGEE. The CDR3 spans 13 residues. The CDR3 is CASSAHEAGELFF. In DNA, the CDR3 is TGTGCCAGCAGCGCTCACGAAGCCGGGGAGCTGTTTTTT.

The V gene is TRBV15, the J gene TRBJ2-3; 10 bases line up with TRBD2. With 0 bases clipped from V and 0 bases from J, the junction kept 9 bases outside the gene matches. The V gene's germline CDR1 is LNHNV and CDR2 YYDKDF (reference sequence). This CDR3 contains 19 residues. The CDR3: CATSREVAGGGASTDTQYF. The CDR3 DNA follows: TGTGCCACCAGCAGAGAGGTAGCGGGAGGTGGCGCTAGCACAGATACGCAGTATTTT.

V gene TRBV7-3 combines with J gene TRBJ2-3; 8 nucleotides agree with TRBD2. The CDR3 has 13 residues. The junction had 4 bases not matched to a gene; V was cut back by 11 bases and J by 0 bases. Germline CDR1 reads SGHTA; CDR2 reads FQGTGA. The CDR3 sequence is CARGGFSTDTQYF. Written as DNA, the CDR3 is TGTGCCCGCGGGGGGTTCAGCACAGATACGCAGTATTTT.

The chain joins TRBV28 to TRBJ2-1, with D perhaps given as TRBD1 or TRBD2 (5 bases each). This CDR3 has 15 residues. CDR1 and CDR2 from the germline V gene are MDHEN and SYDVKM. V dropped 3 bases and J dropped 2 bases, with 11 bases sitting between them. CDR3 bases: TGTGCCAGCAGTTTGGGGCAGGGACCCTACAATGAGCAGTTCTTC. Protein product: CASSLGQGPYNEQFF. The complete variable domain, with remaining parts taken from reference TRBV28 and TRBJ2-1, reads DVKVTQSSRYLVKRTGEKVFLECVQDMDHENMFWYRQDPGLGLRLIYFSYDVKMKEKGDIPEGYSVSREKKERFSLILESASTNQTSMYLCASSLGQGPYNEQFFGPGTRLTVL.

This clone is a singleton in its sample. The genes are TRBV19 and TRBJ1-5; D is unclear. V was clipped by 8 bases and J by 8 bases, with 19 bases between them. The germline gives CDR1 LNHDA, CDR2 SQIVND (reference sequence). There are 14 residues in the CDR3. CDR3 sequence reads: CASGSTTGIEPQHF. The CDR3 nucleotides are TGTGCCAGTGGCAGCACGACGGGGATCGAGCCCCAGCATTTT.

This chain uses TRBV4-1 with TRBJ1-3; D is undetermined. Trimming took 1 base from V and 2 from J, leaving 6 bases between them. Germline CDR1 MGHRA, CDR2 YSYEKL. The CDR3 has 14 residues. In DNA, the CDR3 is TGCGCCAGCAGCCAAGTGATCCCTGGAAACACCATATATTTT. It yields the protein CASSQVIPGNTIYF.

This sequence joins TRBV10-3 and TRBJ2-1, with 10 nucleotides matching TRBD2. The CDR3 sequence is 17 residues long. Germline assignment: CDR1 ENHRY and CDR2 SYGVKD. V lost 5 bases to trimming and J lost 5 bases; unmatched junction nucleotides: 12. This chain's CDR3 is CAISTLYSGRSHNEQFF. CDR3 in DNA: TGTGCCATCAGTACTCTCTATAGCGGGAGGTCGCACAATGAGCAGTTCTTC.

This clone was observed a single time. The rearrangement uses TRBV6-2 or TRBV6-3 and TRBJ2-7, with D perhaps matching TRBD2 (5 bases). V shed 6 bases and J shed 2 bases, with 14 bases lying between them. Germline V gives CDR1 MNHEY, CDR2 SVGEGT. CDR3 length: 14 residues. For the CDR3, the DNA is TGTGCCAGCAGCAAAGAACGGGGTCCCTACGAGCAGTACTTC. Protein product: CASSKERGPYEQYF.

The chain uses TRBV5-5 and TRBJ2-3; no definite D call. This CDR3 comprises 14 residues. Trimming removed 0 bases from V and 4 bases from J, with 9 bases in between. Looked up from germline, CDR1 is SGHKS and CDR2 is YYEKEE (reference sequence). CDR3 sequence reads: CASSLVLGADTQYF. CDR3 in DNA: TGTGCCAGCAGCTTGGTGCTAGGCGCAGATACGCAGTATTTT.

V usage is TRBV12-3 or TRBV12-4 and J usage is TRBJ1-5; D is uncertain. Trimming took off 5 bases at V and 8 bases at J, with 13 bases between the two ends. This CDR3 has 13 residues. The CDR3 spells CASSRPPGEPQHF. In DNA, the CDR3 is TGTGCCAGCAGTCGTCCACCTGGAGAGCCCCAGCATTTT.

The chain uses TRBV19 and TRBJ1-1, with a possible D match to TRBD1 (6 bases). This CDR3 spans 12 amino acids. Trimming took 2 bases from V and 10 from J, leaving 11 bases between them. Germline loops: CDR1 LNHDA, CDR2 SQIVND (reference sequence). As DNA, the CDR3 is TGTGCCAGTAGTATACCCCGAGGGGGAGCTTTCTTT. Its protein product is CASSIPRGGAFF.

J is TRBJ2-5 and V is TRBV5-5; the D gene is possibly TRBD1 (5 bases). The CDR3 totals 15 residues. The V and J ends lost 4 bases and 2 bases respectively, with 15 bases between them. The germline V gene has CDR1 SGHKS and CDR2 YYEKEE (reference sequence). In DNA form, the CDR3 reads TGTGCCAGCAGCATTAAGACAGAGCCGCAAGAGACCCAGTACTTC. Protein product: CASSIKTEPQETQYF.

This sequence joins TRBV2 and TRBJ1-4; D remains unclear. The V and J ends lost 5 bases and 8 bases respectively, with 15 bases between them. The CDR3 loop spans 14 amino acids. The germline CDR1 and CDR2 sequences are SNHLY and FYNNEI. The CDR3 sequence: CASSPPELSEKLFF. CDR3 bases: TGTGCCAGCAGTCCACCGGAGCTATCGGAAAAACTGTTTTTT.

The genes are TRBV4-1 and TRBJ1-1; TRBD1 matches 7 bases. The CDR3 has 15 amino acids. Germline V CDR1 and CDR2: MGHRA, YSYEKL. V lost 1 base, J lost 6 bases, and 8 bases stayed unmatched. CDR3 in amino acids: CASSQGGRGKAEAFF. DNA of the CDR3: TGCGCCAGCAGCCAAGGTGGCAGGGGGAAGGCTGAAGCTTTCTTT.

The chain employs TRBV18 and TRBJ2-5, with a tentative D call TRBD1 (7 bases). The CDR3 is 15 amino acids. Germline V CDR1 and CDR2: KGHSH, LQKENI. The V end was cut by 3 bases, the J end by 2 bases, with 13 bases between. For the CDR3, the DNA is TGTGCCAGCTCACCTTGGCGGGACAGTCAAGAGACCCAGTACTTC. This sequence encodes CASSPWRDSQETQYF.

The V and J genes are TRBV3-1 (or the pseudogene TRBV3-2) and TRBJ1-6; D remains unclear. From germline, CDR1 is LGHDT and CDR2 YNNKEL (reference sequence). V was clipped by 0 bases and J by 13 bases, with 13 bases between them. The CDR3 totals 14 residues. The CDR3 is CASSQDARYPPLHF. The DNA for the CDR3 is TGTGCCAGCAGCCAAGATGCTCGATACCCGCCCCTCCACTTT.